The source of this T cell receptor (beta chain) is a study of cytomegalovirus exposure and HLA in healthy donors. A remark on this clone: Its specificity is unknown.

This CDR3 region has 16 residues. Germline V gene data show CDR1 as SGHRS and CDR2 as YFSETQ. With V trimmed by 7 bases and J by 0 bases, 7 bases remained unmatched. Both 60 Vbeta primers and 13 Jbeta primers went into the PCR. Produced via immunoSEQ multiplex PCR; TCRdb's table is partial and in-frame only. The table has 120,000 to 150,000 clones, approximately 83% seen once. Study outcomes and limitations: The productive fraction for most TCR beta V segments was about 87% or about 30% in an earlier analysis. Rarity marked most TCR sequences, yet some public TCRs occurred in many donors.

The chain joins TRBV5-1 to TRBJ1-6; 7 nucleotides agree with TRBD1. Sequencing was carried out using PBMCs. This receptor was taken from a man between 35 and 55 years old in good health and CMV-seropositive. The DNA of the CDR3 is TGCGCCAGCGGCCCGACAGGGAGCTCCTATAATTCACCCCTCCACTTT. This sequence encodes CASGPTGSSYNSPLHF. Drawing the rest from reference TRBV5-1 and TRBJ1-6, the complete variable domain is KAGVTQTPRYLIKTRGQQVTLSCSPISGHRSVSWYQQTPGQGLQFLFEYFSETQRNKGNFPGRFSGRQFSNSRSEMNVSTLELGDSALYLCASGPTGSSYNSPLHFGNGTRLTVT.